These T cell receptor beta chains were read from a single sample in a study of cytomegalovirus exposure and HLA in healthy donors. Libraries were prepared by immunoSEQ multiplex PCR; TCRdb keeps only in-frame clonotypes and omits some of them. The table has about 160,000 clones, over 60% seen once. Sequences were obtained from PBMCs. These TCRs come from a woman between 45 and 65 years old in good health and CMV-seropositive. Each CDR3 is given with its conserved first and last residue. The order of the fields is D gene, V gene, J gene, clone size, CDR3 protein, CDR3 DNA. D genes are given only for firm matches. Size values are once, few and many counts, or a class for expanded clones, and some rows have none.

D gene: TRBD1; V gene: TRBV5-4; J gene: TRBJ2-2; clone size: -; CDR3 protein: CASSSGTGSATGELFF; CDR3 DNA: TGTGCCAGCAGCTCAGGGACAGGGAGCGCCACCGGGGAGCTGTTTTTT
D gene: TRBD2; V gene: TRBV5-4; J gene: TRBJ2-1; clone size: -; CDR3 protein: CASSSFPGLAGRYNEQFF; CDR3 DNA: TGTGCCAGCAGCTCTTTTCCGGGACTAGCGGGGAGATACAATGAGCAGTTCTTC
D gene: TRBD2; V gene: TRBV28; J gene: TRBJ2-5; clone size: -; CDR3 protein: CASSRTSGGGLETQYF; CDR3 DNA: TGTGCCAGCAGTAGGACTAGCGGGGGGGGATTGGAGACCCAGTACTTC
D gene: TRBD1; V gene: TRBV13; J gene: TRBJ2-3; clone size: -; CDR3 protein: CASSLEGQLSTDTQYF; CDR3 DNA: TGTGCCAGCAGCTTAGAGGGACAGTTAAGCACAGATACGCAGTATTTT
D gene: TRBD1; V gene: TRBV7-3; J gene: TRBJ1-2; clone size: -; CDR3 protein: CASSPRPGTENNYGYTF; CDR3 DNA: TGTGCCAGCAGCCCCCGACCCGGGACAGAAAATAACTATGGCTACACCTTC
D gene: TRBD1; V gene: TRBV7-9; J gene: TRBJ2-1; clone size: -; CDR3 protein: CASSPRTGVNEQFF; CDR3 DNA: TGTGCCAGCAGCCCGCGGACAGGGGTCAATGAGCAGTTCTTC
D gene: TRBD2; V gene: TRBV9; J gene: TRBJ2-7; clone size: -; CDR3 protein: CASSAGSGTYYEQYF; CDR3 DNA: TGTGCCAGCAGCGCCGGGAGCGGGACCTACTACGAGCAGTACTTC
D gene: -; V gene: TRBV28; J gene: TRBJ2-7; clone size: few; CDR3 protein: CASRRGAVIGEQYF; CDR3 DNA: TGTGCCAGTCGCAGGGGAGCCGTTATCGGCGAGCAGTACTTC
D gene: -; V gene: TRBV30; J gene: TRBJ2-7; clone size: -; CDR3 protein: CAWSVQAGLGEQYF; CDR3 DNA: TGTGCCTGGAGTGTACAGGCAGGCCTCGGCGAGCAGTACTTC
D gene: -; V gene: TRBV7-9; J gene: TRBJ1-4; clone size: -; CDR3 protein: CASSLGPGEWEKLFF; CDR3 DNA: TGTGCCAGCAGCTTAGGTCCAGGGGAGTGGGAAAAACTGTTTTTT
D gene: -; V gene: TRBV5-6; J gene: TRBJ2-3; clone size: -; CDR3 protein: CASSSDITTQYF; CDR3 DNA: TGTGCCAGCAGCTCAGACATCACTACGCAGTATTTT
D gene: -; V gene: TRBV28; J gene: TRBJ1-1; clone size: -; CDR3 protein: CASSSSTEAFF; CDR3 DNA: TGTGCCAGCAGTTCCAGTACTGAAGCTTTCTTT
D gene: -; V gene: TRBV7-2; J gene: TRBJ2-7; clone size: -; CDR3 protein: CASSLDERAVYEQYF; CDR3 DNA: TGTGCCAGCAGCTTAGATGAGCGGGCCGTCTACGAGCAGTACTTC
D gene: -; V gene: TRBV9; J gene: TRBJ2-7; clone size: -; CDR3 protein: CASSYSADSSYEQYF; CDR3 DNA: TGTGCCAGCAGCTACAGCGCGGACAGCTCCTACGAGCAGTACTTC
D gene: -; V gene: TRBV5-1; J gene: TRBJ2-3; clone size: -; CDR3 protein: CASSLARGSTDTQYF; CDR3 DNA: TGCGCCAGCAGCTTGGCTCGGGGTAGCACAGATACGCAGTATTTT
D gene: -; V gene: TRBV28; J gene: TRBJ1-1; clone size: -; CDR3 protein: CASRQGYFEAFF; CDR3 DNA: TGTGCCAGCAGACAGGGTTACTTTGAAGCTTTCTTT
D gene: -; V gene: TRBV15; J gene: TRBJ2-7; clone size: many; CDR3 protein: CATSRDTGEQYF; CDR3 DNA: TGTGCCACCAGCAGAGATACGGGCGAGCAGTACTTC
D gene: TRBD1; V gene: TRBV28; J gene: TRBJ1-2; clone size: once; CDR3 protein: CASSEDRVPLF; CDR3 DNA: TGTGCCAGCAGTGAAGACAGGGTGCCACTCTTC
D gene: TRBD1; V gene: TRBV6-1; J gene: TRBJ2-5; clone size: few; CDR3 protein: CASGQAYQETQYF; CDR3 DNA: TGTGCCAGCGGACAGGCGTACCAAGAGACCCAGTACTTC
D gene: -; V gene: TRBV25-1; J gene: TRBJ1-5; clone size: -; CDR3 protein: CASSEPRTAYNQPQHF; CDR3 DNA: TGTGCCAGCAGTGAACCAAGGACAGCTTACAATCAGCCCCAGCATTTT
D gene: TRBD1; V gene: TRBV10-3; J gene: TRBJ2-3; clone size: -; CDR3 protein: CAISGGDQGARTDTQYF; CDR3 DNA: TGTGCCATCAGTGGAGGCGATCAGGGGGCCCGCACAGATACGCAGTATTTT
D gene: TRBD2; V gene: TRBV4-2; J gene: TRBJ2-7; clone size: -; CDR3 protein: CASSQDSSGLSSYEQYF; CDR3 DNA: TGTGCCAGCAGCCAAGATAGCTCGGGACTATCCTCCTACGAGCAGTACTTC
D gene: TRBD2; V gene: TRBV6-4; J gene: TRBJ2-1; clone size: -; CDR3 protein: CASSDLAGVSYNEQFF; CDR3 DNA: TGTGCCAGCAGTGACCTAGCGGGAGTCTCCTACAATGAGCAGTTCTTC
D gene: -; V gene: TRBV5-4; J gene: TRBJ2-1; clone size: once; CDR3 protein: CASSIPGPYNEQFF; CDR3 DNA: TGTGCCAGCAGCATTCCAGGGCCCTACAATGAGCAGTTCTTC
D gene: -; V gene: TRBV2; J gene: TRBJ1-2; clone size: -; CDR3 protein: CASDTGFYGYTF; CDR3 DNA: TGTGCCAGTGACACAGGGTTCTATGGCTACACCTTC
D gene: -; V gene: TRBV7-2; J gene: TRBJ2-7; clone size: -; CDR3 protein: CASSPAMTAYEQYF; CDR3 DNA: TGTGCCAGCAGCCCCGCGATGACAGCTTACGAGCAGTACTTC
D gene: -; V gene: TRBV15; J gene: TRBJ1-5; clone size: few; CDR3 protein: CATSRDRVSNQPQHF; CDR3 DNA: TGTGCCACCAGCAGAGATCGGGTTAGCAATCAGCCCCAGCATTTT
D gene: TRBD2; V gene: TRBV25-1; J gene: TRBJ2-5; clone size: -; CDR3 protein: CASSDAGEAEETQYF; CDR3 DNA: TGTGCCAGCAGTGATGCGGGAGAGGCGGAGGAGACCCAGTACTTC
D gene: -; V gene: TRBV6-6; J gene: TRBJ2-3; clone size: -; CDR3 protein: CASSYTGASDTQYF; CDR3 DNA: TGTGCCAGCAGTTACACGGGAGCGTCAGATACGCAGTATTTT
D gene: -; V gene: TRBV7-9; J gene: TRBJ2-1; clone size: -; CDR3 protein: CASSPYNEQFF; CDR3 DNA: TGTGCCAGCAGCCCGTACAATGAGCAGTTCTTC
D gene: TRBD2; V gene: TRBV5-4; J gene: TRBJ2-5; clone size: -; CDR3 protein: CASSSMGLAGEMETQYF; CDR3 DNA: TGTGCCAGCAGCTCCATGGGACTAGCGGGGGAGATGGAGACCCAGTACTTC
D gene: TRBD1; V gene: TRBV5-1; J gene: TRBJ1-5; clone size: -; CDR3 protein: CASSLEGGGNNQPQHF; CDR3 DNA: TGCGCCAGCAGCTTGGAAGGAGGGGGCAACAATCAGCCCCAGCATTTT
D gene: TRBD2; V gene: TRBV7-9; J gene: TRBJ2-7; clone size: once; CDR3 protein: CSSSPSGYEQYF; CDR3 DNA: TGTTCCAGCAGCCCTAGCGGGTACGAGCAGTACTTC
D gene: -; V gene: TRBV7-2; J gene: TRBJ2-7; clone size: -; CDR3 protein: CASSLMGSLEEQYF; CDR3 DNA: TGTGCCAGCAGCTTAATGGGCAGTCTTGAGGAGCAGTACTTC
D gene: -; V gene: TRBV5-6; J gene: TRBJ1-4; clone size: -; CDR3 protein: CASSSQGSTNEKLFF; CDR3 DNA: TGTGCCAGCAGCTCTCAGGGCTCAACTAATGAAAAACTGTTTTTT
D gene: -; V gene: TRBV15; J gene: TRBJ1-5; clone size: -; CDR3 protein: CATSREGGAGNQPQHF; CDR3 DNA: TGTGCCACCAGCAGAGAAGGGGGGGCCGGGAATCAGCCCCAGCATTTT
D gene: -; V gene: TRBV5-8; J gene: TRBJ2-3; clone size: few; CDR3 protein: CASSLAGGTNLGDTQYF; CDR3 DNA: TGTGCCAGCAGCTTGGCTGGAGGAACAAACTTGGGGGATACGCAGTATTTT
D gene: TRBD1; V gene: TRBV27; J gene: TRBJ2-3; clone size: few; CDR3 protein: CASRSSRGTRTDTQYF; CDR3 DNA: TGTGCCAGCAGATCCAGCAGGGGGACGCGCACAGATACGCAGTATTTT
D gene: TRBD2; V gene: TRBV11-2; J gene: TRBJ2-5; clone size: -; CDR3 protein: CASSEPTLAGYQETQYF; CDR3 DNA: TGTGCCAGCAGCGAACCCACACTAGCGGGATACCAAGAGACCCAGTACTTC
D gene: -; V gene: TRBV30; J gene: TRBJ2-5; clone size: -; CDR3 protein: CAWNSWADQETQYF; CDR3 DNA: TGTGCCTGGAATTCTTGGGCAGACCAAGAGACCCAGTACTTC
D gene: TRBD1; V gene: TRBV7-2; J gene: TRBJ2-2; clone size: -; CDR3 protein: CASSSGQGTGELFF; CDR3 DNA: TGTGCCAGCAGTTCGGGACAGGGGACCGGGGAGCTGTTTTTT
D gene: TRBD1; V gene: TRBV6-1; J gene: TRBJ2-7; clone size: once; CDR3 protein: CASRVGRGRGYEQYF; CDR3 DNA: TGTGCCAGCAGGGTGGGCAGGGGGCGTGGGTACGAGCAGTACTTC
D gene: TRBD1; V gene: TRBV7-9; J gene: TRBJ2-7; clone size: -; CDR3 protein: CASSSSWGTGRHEQYF; CDR3 DNA: TGTGCCAGCAGCTCCTCTTGGGGGACAGGGCGCCACGAGCAGTACTTC
D gene: -; V gene: TRBV2; J gene: TRBJ2-2; clone size: -; CDR3 protein: CASSELGIENTGELFF; CDR3 DNA: TGTGCCAGCAGTGAACTAGGTATTGAGAACACCGGGGAGCTGTTTTTT
D gene: TRBD2; V gene: TRBV4-3; J gene: TRBJ2-2; clone size: once; CDR3 protein: CASSQDLAGGNTGELFF; CDR3 DNA: TGCGCCAGCAGCCAAGATCTAGCGGGGGGGAACACCGGGGAGCTGTTTTTT
D gene: -; V gene: TRBV13; J gene: TRBJ2-3; clone size: -; CDR3 protein: CASSPTGKSTDTQYF; CDR3 DNA: TGTGCCAGCAGCCCTACAGGAAAAAGCACAGATACGCAGTATTTT
D gene: -; V gene: TRBV29-1; J gene: TRBJ2-7; clone size: -; CDR3 protein: CSAMGGSYEQYF; CDR3 DNA: TGCAGCGCCATGGGAGGCTCCTACGAGCAGTACTTC
D gene: TRBD2; V gene: TRBV7-9; J gene: TRBJ2-5; clone size: -; CDR3 protein: CASSPGTSQETQYF; CDR3 DNA: TGTGCCAGCAGCCCCGGGACTAGCCAAGAGACCCAGTACTTC
D gene: -; V gene: TRBV27; J gene: TRBJ2-2; clone size: -; CDR3 protein: CASPMGGSITGELFF; CDR3 DNA: TGTGCCAGCCCCATGGGTGGGAGCATCACCGGGGAGCTGTTTTTT
D gene: -; V gene: TRBV9; J gene: TRBJ2-2; clone size: -; CDR3 protein: CASSPRANTGELFF; CDR3 DNA: TGTGCCAGCAGCCCCCGGGCGAACACCGGGGAGCTGTTTTTT
D gene: -; V gene: TRBV19; J gene: TRBJ2-3; clone size: once; CDR3 protein: CASSIGGGEDTQYF; CDR3 DNA: TGTGCCAGTAGTATAGGAGGGGGGGAAGATACGCAGTATTTT
D gene: TRBD2; V gene: TRBV5-4; J gene: TRBJ2-1; clone size: few; CDR3 protein: CASSGGGYNEQFF; CDR3 DNA: TGTGCCAGCAGCGGCGGGGGCTACAATGAGCAGTTCTTC
D gene: TRBD1; V gene: TRBV6-1; J gene: TRBJ2-5; clone size: -; CDR3 protein: CASRGQGGQETQYF; CDR3 DNA: TGTGCCAGCAGAGGACAGGGGGGTCAAGAGACCCAGTACTTC
D gene: TRBD2; V gene: TRBV10-3; J gene: TRBJ2-3; clone size: -; CDR3 protein: CAISDGTSGAVDTQYF; CDR3 DNA: TGTGCCATCAGTGACGGGACTAGCGGTGCGGTCGATACGCAGTATTTT
D gene: TRBD1; V gene: TRBV7-2; J gene: TRBJ1-1; clone size: -; CDR3 protein: CASSLAPTGIEAFF; CDR3 DNA: TGTGCCAGCAGCTTAGCCCCGACAGGGATTGAAGCTTTCTTT
D gene: TRBD1; V gene: TRBV6-5; J gene: TRBJ1-6; clone size: -; CDR3 protein: CASSPVGQGTAPLHF; CDR3 DNA: TGTGCCAGCAGTCCCGTCGGACAGGGAACTGCACCCCTCCACTTT
D gene: TRBD1; V gene: TRBV9; J gene: TRBJ2-5; clone size: once; CDR3 protein: CASSGNPGQTQETQYF; CDR3 DNA: TGTGCCAGCAGCGGAAATCCGGGACAGACCCAAGAGACCCAGTACTTC
D gene: -; V gene: TRBV28; J gene: TRBJ1-3; clone size: once; CDR3 protein: CASISPGGVAGNTIYF; CDR3 DNA: TGTGCCAGCATCTCCCCCGGCGGTGTCGCTGGAAACACCATATATTTT
D gene: TRBD2; V gene: TRBV10-1; J gene: TRBJ2-3; clone size: few; CDR3 protein: CALLGLAGVCTDTQYF; CDR3 DNA: TGCGCACTTTTGGGACTAGCGGGAGTTTGCACAGATACGCAGTATTTT
D gene: -; V gene: TRBV18; J gene: TRBJ1-4; clone size: -; CDR3 protein: CASSPIEVSLMKVLFF; CDR3 DNA: TGTGCCAGCTCACCAATTGAGGTGAGCCTAATGAAAGTACTGTTTTTT